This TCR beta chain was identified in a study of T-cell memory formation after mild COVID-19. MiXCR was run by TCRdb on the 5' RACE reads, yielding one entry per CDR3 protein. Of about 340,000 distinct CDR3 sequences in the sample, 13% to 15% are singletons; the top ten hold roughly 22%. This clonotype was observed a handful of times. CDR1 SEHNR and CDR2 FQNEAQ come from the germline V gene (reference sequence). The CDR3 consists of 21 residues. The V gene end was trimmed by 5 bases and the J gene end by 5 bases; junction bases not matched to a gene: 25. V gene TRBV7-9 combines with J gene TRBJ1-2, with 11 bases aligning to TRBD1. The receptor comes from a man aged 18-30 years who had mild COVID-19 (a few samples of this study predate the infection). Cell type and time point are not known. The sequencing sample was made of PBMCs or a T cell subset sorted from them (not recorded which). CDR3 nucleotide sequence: TGTGCCAGCAGCCAAGGGACAGGGGGAAGCGGACCCCTAAGGGCGGCGTATGGCTACACCTTC. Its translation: CASSQGTGGSGPLRAAYGYTF.